Following are 5 T cell receptor beta chains from one sample sequenced in a study of T cell changes during pregnancy in multiple sclerosis. Profiled with immunoSEQ multiplex PCR; TCRdb holds only in-frame clones, not every one. The sample lists approximately 100,000 clones; 91% were seen once. This specimen was peripheral blood, taken before pregnancy. Receptor source: a female donor with multiple sclerosis, enrolled in a pregnancy study.

The gene calls are TRBV6-1 and TRBJ2-7; no firm D call. Trimming pared 10 bases from V and 4 bases from J, leaving 8 bases between. In germline, CDR1 is MNHNS, CDR2 SASEGT. This CDR3 is 10 amino acids long. CDR3 protein: CATSTYEQYF. DNA for the CDR3: TGTGCCACATCAACATACGAGCAGTACTTC.

This chain connects TRBV29-1 to TRBJ2-3; 8 bases agree with TRBD2. There are 15 residues in the CDR3. Trimming took 4 bases from V and 0 from J; bases not matched to a gene: 6. Germline CDR1 and CDR2: SQVTM and ANQGSEA. As DNA, the CDR3 is TGCAGCGTTGTCCCAGCGGGGGCTAGCACAGATACGCAGTATTTT. Protein sequence: CSVVPAGASTDTQYF.

This clone was detected once. The rearrangement links TRBV18 to TRBJ2-6, with 9 positions matching TRBD2. The V segment lost 3 bases and the J segment 0 bases; nucleotides outside the gene matches: 6. Germline CDR1 is KGHSH and CDR2 is LQKENI. This CDR3 spans 18 amino acids. Here the CDR3 reads CASSPGTSKSSGANVLTF. The DNA of the CDR3 is TGTGCCAGCTCACCCGGGACTAGCAAAAGCTCTGGGGCCAACGTCCTGACTTTC.

This clone was detected only once. The chain recombines TRBV7-9 with TRBJ2-7, with a tentative D call TRBD1 (6 bases). V lost 4 bases and J 3 bases, leaving 19 bases between the germline ends. There are 16 residues in the CDR3. Germline CDR1 SEHNR, CDR2 FQNEAQ (reference sequence). The CDR3 nucleotides are TGTGCCAGCAGCTCCTCCTCAACGGGACATTTCTACGAGCAGTACTTC. Protein: CASSSSSTGHFYEQYF.

This chain joins TRBV19 and TRBJ2-2; 8 bases are shared with TRBD1. The trim removed 1 base at V and 4 bases at J, leaving 2 bases unmatched. The length of the CDR3 is 15 residues. Germline-derived CDR1 and CDR2 are LNHDA and SQIVND (reference sequence). The CDR3 protein is CASSIADRGTGELFF. Written as DNA, the CDR3 is TGTGCCAGTAGTATAGCTGACAGGGGCACCGGGGAGCTGTTTTTT.